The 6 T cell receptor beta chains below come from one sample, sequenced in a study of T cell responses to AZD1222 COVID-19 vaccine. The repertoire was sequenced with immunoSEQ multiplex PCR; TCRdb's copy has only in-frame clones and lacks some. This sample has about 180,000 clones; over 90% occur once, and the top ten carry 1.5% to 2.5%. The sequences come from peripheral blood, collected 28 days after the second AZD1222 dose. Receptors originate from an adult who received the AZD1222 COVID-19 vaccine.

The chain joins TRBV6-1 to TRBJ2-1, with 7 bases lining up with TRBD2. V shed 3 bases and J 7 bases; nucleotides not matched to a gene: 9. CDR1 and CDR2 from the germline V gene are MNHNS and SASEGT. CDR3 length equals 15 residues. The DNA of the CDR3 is TGTGCCAGCAGTGAGATGGGAGGGCCGAAGAATGAGCAGTTCTTC. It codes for CASSEMGGPKNEQFF.

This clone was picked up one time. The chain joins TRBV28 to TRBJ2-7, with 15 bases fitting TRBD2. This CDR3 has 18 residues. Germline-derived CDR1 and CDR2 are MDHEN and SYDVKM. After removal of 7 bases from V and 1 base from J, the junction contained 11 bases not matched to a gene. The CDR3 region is CASTPPGLAGGSSYEQYF. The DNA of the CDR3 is TGTGCCAGCACCCCCCCGGGACTAGCGGGAGGTTCGTCCTACGAGCAGTACTTC. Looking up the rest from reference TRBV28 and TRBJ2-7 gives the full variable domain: DVKVTQSSRYLVKRTGEKVFLECVQDMDHENMFWYRQDPGLGLRLIYFSYDVKMKEKGDIPEGYSVSREKKERFSLILESASTNQTSMYLCASTPPGLAGGSSYEQYFGPGTRLTVT.

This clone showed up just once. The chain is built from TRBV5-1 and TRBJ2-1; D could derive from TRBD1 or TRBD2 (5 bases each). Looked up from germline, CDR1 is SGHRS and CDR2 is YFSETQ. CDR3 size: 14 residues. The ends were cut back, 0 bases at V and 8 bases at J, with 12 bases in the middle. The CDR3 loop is CASSLGGREHEQFF. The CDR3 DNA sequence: TGCGCCAGCAGCTTGGGGGGCCGGGAACATGAGCAGTTCTTC.

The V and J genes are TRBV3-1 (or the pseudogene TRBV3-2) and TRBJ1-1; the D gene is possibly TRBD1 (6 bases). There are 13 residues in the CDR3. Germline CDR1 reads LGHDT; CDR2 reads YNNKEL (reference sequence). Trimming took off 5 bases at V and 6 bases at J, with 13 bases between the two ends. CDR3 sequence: CASSNRDTSEAFF. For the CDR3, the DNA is TGTGCCAGCAGCAACCGGGACACCTCTGAAGCTTTCTTT.

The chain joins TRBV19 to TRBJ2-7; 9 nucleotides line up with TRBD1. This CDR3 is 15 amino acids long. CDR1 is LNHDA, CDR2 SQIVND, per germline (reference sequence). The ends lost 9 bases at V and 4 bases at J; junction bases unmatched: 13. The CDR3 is CASRGQGQVGYEQYF. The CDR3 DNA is TGTGCCAGCCGCGGACAGGGGCAAGTTGGGTACGAGCAGTACTTC.

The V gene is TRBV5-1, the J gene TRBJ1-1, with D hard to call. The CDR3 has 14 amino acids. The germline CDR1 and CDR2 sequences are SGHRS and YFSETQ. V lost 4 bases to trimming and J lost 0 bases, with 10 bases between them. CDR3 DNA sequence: TGCGCCAGCAGCCCCGATTGGGTGAACACTGAAGCTTTCTTT. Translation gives CASSPDWVNTEAFF.